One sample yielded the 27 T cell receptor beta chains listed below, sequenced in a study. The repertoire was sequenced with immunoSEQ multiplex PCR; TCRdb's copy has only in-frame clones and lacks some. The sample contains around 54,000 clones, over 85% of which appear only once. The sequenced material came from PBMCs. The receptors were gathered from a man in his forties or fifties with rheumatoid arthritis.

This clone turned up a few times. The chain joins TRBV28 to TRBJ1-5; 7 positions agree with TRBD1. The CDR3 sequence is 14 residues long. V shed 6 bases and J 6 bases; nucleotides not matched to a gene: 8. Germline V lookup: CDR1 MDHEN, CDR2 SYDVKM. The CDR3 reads CASSSGGQGQPQHF. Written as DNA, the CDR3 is TGTGCCAGCAGCTCAGGGGGGCAAGGTCAGCCCCAGCATTTT.

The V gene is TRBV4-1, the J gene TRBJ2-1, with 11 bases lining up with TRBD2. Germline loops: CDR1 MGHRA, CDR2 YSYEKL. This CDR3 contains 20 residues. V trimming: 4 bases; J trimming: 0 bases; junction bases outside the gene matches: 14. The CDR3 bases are TGCGCCAGCAGCCCTAGGGGGGCACTAGCGGGAGTAGGCTCCTACAATGAGCAGTTCTTC. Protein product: CASSPRGALAGVGSYNEQFF.

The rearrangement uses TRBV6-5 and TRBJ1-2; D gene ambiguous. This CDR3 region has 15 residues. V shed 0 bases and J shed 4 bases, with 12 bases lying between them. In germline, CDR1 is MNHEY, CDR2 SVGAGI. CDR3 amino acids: CASSYSTVGVYGYTF. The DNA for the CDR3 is TGTGCCAGCAGTTACTCGACTGTAGGTGTCTATGGCTACACCTTC.

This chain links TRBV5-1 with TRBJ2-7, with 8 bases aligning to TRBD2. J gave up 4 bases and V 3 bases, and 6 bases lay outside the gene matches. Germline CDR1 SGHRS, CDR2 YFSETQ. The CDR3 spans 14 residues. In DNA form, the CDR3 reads TGCGCCAGCAGCTGGCGAGCGGGAGAATACGAGCAGTACTTC. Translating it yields CASSWRAGEYEQYF. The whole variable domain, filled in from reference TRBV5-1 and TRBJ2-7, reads KAGVTQTPRYLIKTRGQQVTLSCSPISGHRSVSWYQQTPGQGLQFLFEYFSETQRNKGNFPGRFSGRQFSNSRSEMNVSTLELGDSALYLCASSWRAGEYEQYFGPGTRLTVT.

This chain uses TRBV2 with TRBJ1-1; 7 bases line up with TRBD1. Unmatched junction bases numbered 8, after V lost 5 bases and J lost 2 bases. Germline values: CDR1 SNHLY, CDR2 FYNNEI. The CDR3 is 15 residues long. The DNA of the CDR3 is TGTGCCAGCAGTCCACAGGGGTGGGTAAACACTGAAGCTTTCTTT. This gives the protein CASSPQGWVNTEAFF.

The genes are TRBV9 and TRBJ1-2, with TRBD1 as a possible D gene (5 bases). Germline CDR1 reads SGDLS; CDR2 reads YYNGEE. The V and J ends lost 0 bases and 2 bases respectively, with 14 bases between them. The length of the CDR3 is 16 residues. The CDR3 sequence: CASSVEGTGRNYGYTF. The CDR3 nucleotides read TGTGCCAGCAGCGTAGAAGGGACGGGAAGGAACTATGGCTACACCTTC.

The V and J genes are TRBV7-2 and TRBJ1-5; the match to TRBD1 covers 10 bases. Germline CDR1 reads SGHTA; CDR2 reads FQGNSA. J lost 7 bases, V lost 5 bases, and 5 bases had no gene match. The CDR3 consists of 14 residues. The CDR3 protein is CASSGGQGSQPQHF. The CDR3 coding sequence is TGTGCCAGCAGCGGGGGACAGGGGAGCCAGCCCCAGCATTTT. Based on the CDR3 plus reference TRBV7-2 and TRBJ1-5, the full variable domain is GAGVSQSPSNKVTEKGKDVELRCDPISGHTALYWYRQSLGQGLEFLIYFQGNSAPDKSGLPSDRFSAERTGGSVSTLTIQRTQQEDSAVYLCASSGGQGSQPQHFGDGTRLSIL.

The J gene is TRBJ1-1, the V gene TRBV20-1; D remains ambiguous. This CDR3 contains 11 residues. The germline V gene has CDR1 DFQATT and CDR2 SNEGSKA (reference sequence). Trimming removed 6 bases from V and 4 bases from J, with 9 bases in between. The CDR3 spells CSAPLGTEAFF. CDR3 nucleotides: TGCAGTGCCCCCTTAGGCACTGAAGCTTTCTTT.

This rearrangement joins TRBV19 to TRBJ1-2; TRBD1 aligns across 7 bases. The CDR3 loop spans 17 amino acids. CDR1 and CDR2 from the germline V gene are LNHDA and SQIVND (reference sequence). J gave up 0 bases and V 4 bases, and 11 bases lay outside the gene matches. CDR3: CASSRAPRDSPNYGYTF. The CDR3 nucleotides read TGTGCCAGTAGTAGAGCCCCTCGGGACAGCCCTAACTATGGCTACACCTTC.

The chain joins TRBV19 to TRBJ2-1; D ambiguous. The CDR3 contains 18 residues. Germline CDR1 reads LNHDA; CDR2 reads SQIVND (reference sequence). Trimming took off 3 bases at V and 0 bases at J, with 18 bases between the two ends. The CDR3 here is CASSILVGLPSSYNEQFF. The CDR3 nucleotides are TGTGCCAGTAGTATTCTTGTCGGTTTACCGAGCTCCTACAATGAGCAGTTCTTC.

CDR3 sequence (DNA): TGTGCCAGCAGTTACTCGACAGGGTCCCCTGGCTACACCTTC. Translated: CASSYSTGSPGYTF. The chain recombines TRBV6-2 or TRBV6-3 with TRBJ1-2; TRBD1 matches at 7 bases. The J segment lost 7 bases and the V segment lost 0 bases, leaving 5 bases of the junction unmatched. Per the germline V gene, CDR1 is MNHEY and CDR2 is SVGEGT. The CDR3 has 14 residues.

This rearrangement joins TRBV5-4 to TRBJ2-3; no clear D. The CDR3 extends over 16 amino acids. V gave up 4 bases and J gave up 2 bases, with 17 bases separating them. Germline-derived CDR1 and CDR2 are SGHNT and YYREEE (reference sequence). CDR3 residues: CASSKGTQENTDTQYF. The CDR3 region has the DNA TGTGCCAGCAGCAAAGGCACCCAAGAGAACACAGATACGCAGTATTTT.

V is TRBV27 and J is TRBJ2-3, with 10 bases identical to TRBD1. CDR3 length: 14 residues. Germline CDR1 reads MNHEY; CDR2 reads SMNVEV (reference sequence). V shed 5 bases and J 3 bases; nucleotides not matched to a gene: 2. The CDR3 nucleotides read TGTGCCAGCAGTATGGACAGGGGGACAGATACGCAGTATTTT. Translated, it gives CASSMDRGTDTQYF.

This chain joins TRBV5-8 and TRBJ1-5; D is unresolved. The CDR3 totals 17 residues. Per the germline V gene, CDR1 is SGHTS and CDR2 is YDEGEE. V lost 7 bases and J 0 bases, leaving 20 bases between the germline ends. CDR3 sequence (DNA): TGTGCCAGCCAGGACGGACGTGGACTTTATAGCAATCAGCCCCAGCATTTT. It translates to CASQDGRGLYSNQPQHF.

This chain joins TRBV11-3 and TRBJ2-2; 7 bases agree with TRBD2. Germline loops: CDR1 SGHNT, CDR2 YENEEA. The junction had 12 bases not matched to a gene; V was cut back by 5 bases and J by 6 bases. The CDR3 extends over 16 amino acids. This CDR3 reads CASSPRAGDIPGELFF. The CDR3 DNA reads TGTGCCAGCAGCCCAAGGGCGGGAGATATTCCCGGGGAGCTGTTTTTT.

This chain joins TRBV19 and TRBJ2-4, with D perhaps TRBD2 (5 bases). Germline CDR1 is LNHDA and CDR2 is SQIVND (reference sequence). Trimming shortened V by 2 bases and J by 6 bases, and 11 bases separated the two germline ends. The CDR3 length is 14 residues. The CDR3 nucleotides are TGTGCCAGTAGTATAACTGCGGGTAGAAACATTCAGTACTTC. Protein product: CASSITAGRNIQYF.

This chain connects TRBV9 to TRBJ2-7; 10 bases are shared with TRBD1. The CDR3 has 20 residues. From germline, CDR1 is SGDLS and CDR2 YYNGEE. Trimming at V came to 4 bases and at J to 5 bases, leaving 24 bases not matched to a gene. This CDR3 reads CASSPGTGAPGGGFKNEQYF. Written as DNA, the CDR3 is TGTGCCAGCAGCCCCGGGACAGGGGCCCCGGGCGGAGGATTCAAGAACGAGCAGTACTTC.

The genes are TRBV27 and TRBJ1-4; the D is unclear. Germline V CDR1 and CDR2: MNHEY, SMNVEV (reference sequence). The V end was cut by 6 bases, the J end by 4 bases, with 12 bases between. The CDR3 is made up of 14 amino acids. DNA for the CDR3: TGTGCCAGCAGCGCGGGCAGGTATAATGAAAAACTGTTTTTT. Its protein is CASSAGRYNEKLFF.

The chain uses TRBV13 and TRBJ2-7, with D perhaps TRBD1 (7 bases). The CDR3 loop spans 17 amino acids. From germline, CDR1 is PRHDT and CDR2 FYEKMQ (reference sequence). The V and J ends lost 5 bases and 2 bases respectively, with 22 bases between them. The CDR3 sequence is CASSPWRGTVYPYEQYF. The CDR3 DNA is TGTGCCAGCAGCCCCTGGCGCGGGACAGTATACCCCTACGAGCAGTACTTC. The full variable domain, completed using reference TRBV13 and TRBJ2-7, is AAGVIQSPRHLIKEKRETATLKCYPIPRHDTVYWYQQGPGQDPQFLISFYEKMQSDKGSIPDRFSAQQFSDYHSELNMSSLELGDSALYFCASSPWRGTVYPYEQYFGPGTRLTVT.

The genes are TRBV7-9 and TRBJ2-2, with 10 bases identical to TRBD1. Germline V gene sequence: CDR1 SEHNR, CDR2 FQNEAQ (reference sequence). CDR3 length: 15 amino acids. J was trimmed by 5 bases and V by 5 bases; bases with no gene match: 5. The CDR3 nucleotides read TGTGCCAGCAGCCGGGGACAGGGGAAGACCGGGGAGCTGTTTTTT. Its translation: CASSRGQGKTGELFF.

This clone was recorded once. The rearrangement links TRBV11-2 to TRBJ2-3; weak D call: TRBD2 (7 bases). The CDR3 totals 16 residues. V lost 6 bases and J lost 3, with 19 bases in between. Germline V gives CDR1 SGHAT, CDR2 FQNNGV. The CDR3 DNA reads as TGTGCCAGCAGGAGGGGGGGAATGGTAGAAACAGATACGCAGTATTTT. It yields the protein CASRRGGMVETDTQYF.

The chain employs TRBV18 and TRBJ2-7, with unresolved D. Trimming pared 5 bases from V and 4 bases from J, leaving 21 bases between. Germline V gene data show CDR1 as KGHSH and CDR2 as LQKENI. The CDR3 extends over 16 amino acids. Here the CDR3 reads CASSTVPDLTRYEQYF. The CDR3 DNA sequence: TGTGCCAGCTCAACGGTACCAGACCTCACCAGGTACGAGCAGTACTTC.

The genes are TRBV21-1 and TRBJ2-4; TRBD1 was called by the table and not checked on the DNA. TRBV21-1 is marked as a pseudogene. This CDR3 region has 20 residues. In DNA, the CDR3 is TGTGCCAGCAGCAAAGGCGACCGGACAGCGAGCATGGGGGCCAAAAACATTCAGTACTTC. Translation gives CASSKGDRTASMGAKNIQYF.

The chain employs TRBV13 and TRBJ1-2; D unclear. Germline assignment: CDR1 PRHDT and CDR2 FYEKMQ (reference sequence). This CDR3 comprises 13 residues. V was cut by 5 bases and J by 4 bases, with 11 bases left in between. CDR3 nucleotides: TGTGCCAGCAGCGCCCGGGAGTTCTATGGCTACACCTTC. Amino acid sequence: CASSAREFYGYTF.

CDR3 residues: CASSVGQGGTGELFF. CDR3 nucleotides: TGTGCCAGCAGCGTCGGACAGGGTGGCACCGGGGAGCTGTTTTTT. The V gene is TRBV9, the J gene TRBJ2-2; TRBD1 aligns across 8 bases. The J segment lost 4 bases and the V segment lost 2 bases, leaving 4 bases of the junction unmatched. The CDR3 has 15 amino acids. Germline CDR1 SGDLS, CDR2 YYNGEE. Full variable domain (outside the CDR3, taken from reference TRBV9 and TRBJ2-2): DSGVTQTPKHLITATGQRVTLRCSPRSGDLSVYWYQQSLDQGLQFLIQYYNGEERAKGNILERFSAQQFPDLHSELNLSSLELGDSALYFCASSVGQGGTGELFFGEGSRLTVL.

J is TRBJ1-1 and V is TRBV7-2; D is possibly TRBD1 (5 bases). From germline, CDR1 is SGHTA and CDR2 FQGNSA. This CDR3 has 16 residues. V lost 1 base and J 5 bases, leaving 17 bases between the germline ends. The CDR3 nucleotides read TGTGCCAGCAGCTTAGGGACTATCAGGGAAAGGACTGAAGCTTTCTTT. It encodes CASSLGTIRERTEAFF.

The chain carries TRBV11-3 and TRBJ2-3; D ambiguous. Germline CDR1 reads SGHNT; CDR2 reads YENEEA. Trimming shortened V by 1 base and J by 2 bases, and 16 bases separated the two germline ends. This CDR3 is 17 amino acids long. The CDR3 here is CASSLGRWAEDTDTQYF. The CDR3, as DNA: TGTGCCAGCAGCTTAGGAAGGTGGGCAGAAGACACAGATACGCAGTATTTT.